A selection of T cell receptor beta chains follows, all from one sample in a study of blood T cell repertoires in COVID-19. Profiled with immunoSEQ multiplex PCR; TCRdb holds only in-frame clones, not every one. Here the sample spans 140,000 or so clones, around 80% being singletons. Sequencing used peripheral blood. All receptors derive from a man aged 55 to 70 with active or convalescent COVID-19. Both conserved end residues are part of each CDR3. The D gene is left open where the match is weak.

d_call v_call cdr3_aa
TRBD1 TRBV7-9 CASSHGQGTYNEQFF
. TRBV11-3 CASSLYQGKETQYF
. TRBV18 CASSPPGSWGQNYGYTF
TRBD2 TRBV7-2 CASSLAASGGLNEQFF
TRBD2 TRBV6-5 CASSSGLAGGLNEQFF
TRBD1 TRBV19 CASSIETGGNTEAFF
TRBD2 TRBV18 CASSPLPFGSGREETQYF
. TRBV27 CASSLSGLLNTEAFF
. TRBV7-2 CASSLMFSVFGETQYF
TRBD1 TRBV6-5 CASSLGQRMNTEAFF
TRBD2 TRBV7-2 CASREFTSGGEEETQYF
TRBD1 TRBV24-1 CATSVDRDYGYTF